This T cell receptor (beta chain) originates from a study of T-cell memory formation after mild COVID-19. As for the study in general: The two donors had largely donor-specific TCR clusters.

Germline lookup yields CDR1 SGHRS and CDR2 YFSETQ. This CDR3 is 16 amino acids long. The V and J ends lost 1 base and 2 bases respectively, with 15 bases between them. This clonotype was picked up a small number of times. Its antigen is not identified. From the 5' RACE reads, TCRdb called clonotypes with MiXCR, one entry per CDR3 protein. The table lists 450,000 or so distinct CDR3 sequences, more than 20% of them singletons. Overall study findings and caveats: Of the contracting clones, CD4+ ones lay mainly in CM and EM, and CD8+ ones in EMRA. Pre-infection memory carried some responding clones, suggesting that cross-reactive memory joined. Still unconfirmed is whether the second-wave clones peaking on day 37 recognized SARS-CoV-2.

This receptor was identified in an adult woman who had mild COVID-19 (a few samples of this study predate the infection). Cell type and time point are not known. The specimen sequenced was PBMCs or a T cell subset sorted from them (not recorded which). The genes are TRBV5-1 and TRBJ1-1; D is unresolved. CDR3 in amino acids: CASSLYPTAPNTEAFF. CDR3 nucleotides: TGCGCCAGCAGCTTGTACCCGACGGCCCCCAACACTGAAGCTTTCTTT.